This T cell receptor beta chain was observed in a study of blood T cell repertoires in COVID-19 (dated by TCRdb to about 2020). Some background on the complete study: Samples from collaborators originated in the United States, Italy and Spain and spanned both the acute and convalescent phases of COVID-19. The prospective study material was composed of cDNA or gDNA derived from T cells, B-cell-depleted T cells, or PBMCs. Deeply sampled blood TCRbeta repertoires from subjects exposed to, actively infected with, or recovered from COVID-19 were included in the dataset. The repertoires were made available in a free public database intended to serve as a resource for research on the immune response to SARS-CoV-2. The samples were drawn from two sources: the first 160 participants of the ongoing ImmuneRACE study, and over 1,000 subjects contributed by 6 global collaborators. Nearly every sample came with metadata listing a de-identified subject ID, COVID-19 status, age in years and sex. Where available, HLA class I and class II types were taken from metadata supplied by the sample provider and were not determined by assay-based typing.

Collaborating institutions collected whole blood in K2EDTA tubes following their own protocols. For TCRbeta analysis, collaborators shipped samples as frozen whole blood, isolated PBMCs, or DNA extracted from either of those sample types. What the work shows at the level of the full study, not this receptor alone: The quantity of clinical and demographic metadata differed by source and by participant and was supplied without curation.

Per the germline V gene (reference sequence), GTSNPN is the CDR1 and SVGIG is the CDR2. The CDR3, cysteine through phenylalanine, is 14 amino acids long. Only the CDR3 DNA stays, 42 bases, in frame from base 1. Between the V and J ends, shortened by 4 bases and 1 base respectively, the junction contains 13 bases. On this clone itself: This clone's antigen is unknown. No base-level quality is on record; no much larger clone is a single base apart.

TCRbeta CDR3 regions were amplified from genomic DNA using the immunoSEQ Assay, a bias-controlled multiplex PCR. Per the source publication's procedure: Within the assay, amplification of reference gene primers was used to estimate how many nucleated cells each sample contained. To quantify the absolute abundance of each unique TCRbeta CDR3 rearrangement, sequence reads were collapsed and filtered. For each sample, productive Simpson clonality was calculated as the square root of Simpson's diversity index across productive rearrangements. Here the immuneACCESS table is served through TCRdb, limited to in-frame sequences with V and J called. Missing clones are a known gap in these copies; in checked studies unresolved V genes cover under half, and the rest lacks a known reason. D and trimming come from the DNA, and the V and J calls and clone size come from that table. Recorded for this sample are around 250,000 clones; roughly 80% of them occurred a single time. The ten most abundant clones make up less than 5.5% of the sample.

This receptor was identified in a man in his forties or fifties with active or convalescent COVID-19. The chain is made from TRBV30 and TRBJ1-1; the D gene is perhaps TRBD1, from 5 matching bases. Sequencing was carried out using peripheral blood. The nucleotide sequence reads as follows: TGTGCCTGGAAGTGGGGCACGACGAACACTGAAGCTTTCTTT. It codes for CAWKWGTTNTEAFF.